This T cell receptor (beta chain) was sequenced for a study of neoadjuvant anti-PD-1 for oral cavity cancer. V shed 1 base and J 4 bases; nucleotides not matched to a gene: 4. This CDR3 is built from 15 residues. In germline, CDR1 is MGHRA, CDR2 YSYEKL. In its sample, this clone ranks as medium-sized (0.01 to 0.1%). TCRdb's table, derived via immunoSEQ multiplex PCR, lists solely in-frame clones and lacks some. The table shows more than 25,000 clones, with about 80% occurring only once. Stated time point: after neoadjuvant nivolumab, at surgical resection. These oral cavity squamous cell carcinomas were HPV-negative and locally advanced. No culture or expansion preceded analysis of these blood cells.

Specimen: PBMCs, collected after nivolumab (anti-PD-1) treatment. The chain has TRBV4-1 and TRBJ2-1, with 7 bases that match TRBD2. The sequence came from a person between 35 and 79 years old with oral cavity squamous cell carcinoma. The CDR3 spells CASSQGGEGYNEQFF. In DNA, the CDR3 is TGCGCCAGCAGCCAAGGGGGGGAGGGGTACAATGAGCAGTTCTTC.